This entry describes one TCR beta chain. What it recognizes is unknown. This record comes from a study of radiation and T cells in renal cell carcinoma. Study-level findings and limits: Top tumor clonotypes rose in blood 2 weeks post-radiation, then contracted.

The germline V gene encodes CDR1 SGHNT and CDR2 YYREEE (reference sequence). This CDR3 region has 16 residues. V dropped 0 bases and J dropped 1; count of bases not matched to a gene: 5. The protocol was immunoSEQ multiplex PCR, while the TCRdb copy is restricted to in-frame clones and leaves out a portion. The table records some 22,000 clones, about 80% of them present only once. Time point indicated: baseline pretreatment blood. Indicated treatment: 15 Gy SBRT to primary tumor, nephrectomy 4 weeks later. This chain uses TRBV5-4 with TRBJ2-7, with TRBD2 identical over 9 bases. Here the sequenced sample was blood, taken from a patient whose treatment included radiotherapy and nephrectomy. This clonotype was sampled from a man in his sixties with renal cell carcinoma. The CDR3 nucleotides are TGTGCCAGCAGCTTGGCAGGGACTAGCCGGTCCTACGAGCAGTACTTC. Residues: CASSLAGTSRSYEQYF.